A selection of T cell receptor beta chains follows, all from one sample in a study of shared clonotypes between healthy human individuals. Measured with immunoSEQ multiplex PCR; TCRdb has only the in-frame clones, and not every one. The sample lists approximately 1,000,000 clones; about four fifths were seen once. The sample taken for sequencing was memory CD4+ T cells from PBMCs. All receptors come from a man younger than 35 in good health. Some clones in this sample may be carry-over from other donors' samples. CDR3s include the opening cysteine and the closing phenylalanine or tryptophan. Each record gives: V gene, J gene, CDR3 length, CDR3 protein.

TRBV5-1	TRBJ2-7	14	CASSLDGTGAKQYF
TRBV29-1	TRBJ2-7	15	CSVKFGAGAAYEQYF
TRBV4-1	TRBJ2-7	14	CASSQSGTAYEQYF
TRBV20-1	TRBJ2-7	11	CSVWSRYEQYF
TRBV9	TRBJ2-3	17	CASSVGLAGGPTDTQYF
TRBV29-1	TRBJ2-1	14	CSVTLAALYNEQFF
TRBV5-4	TRBJ1-1	14	CASSLGTGRGNAFF
TRBV6-6	TRBJ2-3	15	CATEVGTGPTDTQYF
TRBV5-4	TRBJ2-1	15	CASSLEIAEYNEQFF
TRBV5-1	TRBJ1-5	15	CASSPGQSSNQPQHF
TRBV28	TRBJ1-5	16	CASTRTRYRVAQPQHF
TRBV2	TRBJ2-2	13	CASSGWDTGELFF
TRBV25-1	TRBJ2-7	13	CASSEYRGNEQYF
TRBV7-2	TRBJ2-1	14	CASSLVRTNNEQFF
TRBV2	TRBJ2-2	15	CASSVWRANTGELFF
TRBV28	TRBJ1-3	16	CASSLARGAGGNTIYF
TRBV5-1	TRBJ1-3	16	CASSLTSRLTGNTIYF
TRBV19	TRBJ1-4	16	CASRPGQITTNEKLFF
TRBV9	TRBJ2-5	13	CASSVGGGETQYF
TRBV28	TRBJ2-1	22	CASSFYFRGQGAYGMSYNEQFF
TRBV15	TRBJ1-6	16	CATSHSGSSYNSPLHF
TRBV30	TRBJ1-5	14	CAWSKGQGDQPQHF
TRBV28	TRBJ1-6	15	CASSLPGQGNSPLHF
TRBV2	TRBJ1-5	15	CASSEVPSRNQPQHF
TRBV9	TRBJ1-1	15	CASSVDPRGDTEAFF
TRBV7-3	TRBJ1-3	15	CASSSSGPPGNTIYF
TRBV27	TRBJ1-2	15	CASTDRRDGNYGYTF
TRBV27	TRBJ1-3	17	CASTIPWDVVSGNTIYF
TRBV2	TRBJ1-1	13	CASSAQSNTEAFF
TRBV18	TRBJ2-1	15	CASSPGTGSYNEQFF
TRBV18	TRBJ2-7	12	CASSPPVGPQDF
TRBV28	TRBJ1-1	15	CASSSPSGHWTEAFF
TRBV28	TRBJ2-5	15	CASSSPGTGLETQYF
TRBV6-1	TRBJ2-5	16	CASSEALAGGGETQYF
TRBV5-1	TRBJ2-5	14	CASSLSRIQETQYF
TRBV28	TRBJ1-5	15	CASRRGQGGNQPQHF
TRBV4-3	TRBJ2-5	15	CASSQGGGIGETQYF
TRBV19	TRBJ2-7	14	CASRRGGDSYEQYF
TRBV4-1	TRBJ1-4	14	CASSQPGLNEKLFF